These 12 T cell receptor beta chains share one sample of origin, sequenced in a study of cytomegalovirus exposure and HLA in healthy donors. The PCR ran on 60 Vbeta and 13 Jbeta primers. Profiled with immunoSEQ multiplex PCR; TCRdb holds only in-frame clones, not every one. The sample has around 210,000 clones, approximately 85% seen once. The material sequenced was PBMCs. The receptor set was obtained from a girl aged 2 to 10 in good health and CMV-seronegative.

CDR3 DNA sequence: TGTGCCAGCAGCCGGGGGATCCAAGAGACCCAGTACTTC. It translates to CASSRGIQETQYF. The V and J genes are TRBV6-5 and TRBJ2-5; TRBD2 might be the D (6 bases). Germline values: CDR1 MNHEY, CDR2 SVGAGI. V dropped 6 bases and J dropped 1 base, with 9 bases sitting between them. This CDR3 comprises 13 residues.

V and J are TRBV25-1 and TRBJ2-2, with TRBD1 as a possible D gene (6 bases). V shed 6 bases and J shed 2 bases, with 16 bases lying between them. This CDR3 comprises 16 residues. Germline-derived CDR1 and CDR2 are MGHDK and SYGVNS. As DNA, the CDR3 is TGTGCCAGCAGGGAAACGGGGACACCAAACACCGGGGAGCTGTTTTTT. Its translation is CASRETGTPNTGELFF. Full variable domain (missing parts from reference TRBV25-1 and TRBJ2-2): EADIYQTPRYLVIGTGKKITLECSQTMGHDKMYWYQQDPGMELHLIHYSYGVNSTEKGDLSSESTVSRIRTEHFPLTLESARPSHTSQYLCASRETGTPNTGELFFGEGSRLTVL.

The rearrangement links TRBV7-6 to TRBJ1-3; D perhaps matches TRBD1 (6 bases). Germline lookup yields CDR1 SGHVS and CDR2 FNYEAQ. The V end lost 2 bases, the J end lost 0 bases, and 11 bases lay between the germline ends. The CDR3 has 16 residues. The CDR3 sequence: CASSLRGGRSGNTIYF. For the CDR3, the DNA is TGTGCCAGCAGCTTAAGGGGGGGCCGCTCTGGAAACACCATATATTTT.

This chain connects TRBV15 to TRBJ1-6; no clear D gene. The CDR3 has 16 residues. Trimming shortened V by 0 bases and J by 0 bases, and 6 bases separated the two germline ends. The germline CDR1 and CDR2 sequences are LNHNV and YYDKDF (reference sequence). Written as DNA, the CDR3 is TGTGCCACCAGCAGAGACAGAAGCTCCTATAATTCACCCCTCCACTTT. Translated, it gives CATSRDRSSYNSPLHF.

The chain couples TRBV7-4 to TRBJ2-1, with a weak D call TRBD1 (5 bases). The ends were cut back, 0 bases at V and 3 bases at J, with 15 bases in the middle. This CDR3 is 17 amino acids long. Germline V gene data show CDR1 as SGHVT and CDR2 as SQSDAQ. Here the CDR3 reads CASSLATVTLCYNEQFF. The CDR3 DNA is TGTGCCAGCAGCTTAGCGACAGTTACCTTATGCTACAATGAGCAGTTCTTC.

The J gene is TRBJ2-1, the V gene TRBV27; 10 nucleotides match TRBD2. Germline V lookup: CDR1 MNHEY, CDR2 SMNVEV (reference sequence). Trimming at V came to 5 bases and at J to 6 bases, leaving 7 bases not matched to a gene. The CDR3 has 15 residues. The CDR3 DNA reads TGTGCCAGCAGTCGGCCTAGCGGGGGCGTCAATGAGCAGTTCTTC. Translated, it gives CASSRPSGGVNEQFF.

With respect to this clone: Sequence at one end of the junction differs from germline and may be a read error. The V gene is TRBV7-9, the J gene TRBJ1-1; D might be TRBD1 (5 bases). The CDR3 is 15 amino acids. From germline, CDR1 is SEHNR and CDR2 FQNEAQ (reference sequence). The CDR3 DNA is TGTTCCAGCAGCATAACCGGCAGGGCGAACACTGAAGCTTTCTTT. The encoded protein is CSSSITGRANTEAFF.

The V gene is TRBV28, the J gene TRBJ2-7, with TRBD1 identical over 8 bases. The length of the CDR3 is 22 residues. The germline V gene has CDR1 MDHEN and CDR2 SYDVKM. The ends lost 8 bases at V and 2 bases at J; junction bases unmatched: 32. CDR3 sequence (DNA): TGTGCCAGCGCCGCCGGGTCTTGGCAGGGGGCGATACTTAGCGTTACGACCTACGAGCAGTACTTC. This codes for CASAAGSWQGAILSVTTYEQYF. Drawing the rest from reference TRBV28 and TRBJ2-7, the complete variable domain is DVKVTQSSRYLVKRTGEKVFLECVQDMDHENMFWYRQDPGLGLRLIYFSYDVKMKEKGDIPEGYSVSREKKERFSLILESASTNQTSMYLCASAAGSWQGAILSVTTYEQYFGPGTRLTVT.

The rearrangement joins TRBV7-6 to TRBJ2-7; TRBD1 might be the D (5 bases). This CDR3 contains 12 residues. V was pared by 5 bases and J by 13 bases, with 18 bases between. Germline V gene lookup returns CDR1 SGHVS and CDR2 FNYEAQ. The CDR3 DNA is TGTGCCAGCAGCCCCGAAGACAGCCTTACTTACTTC. As protein: CASSPEDSLTYF.

The chain employs TRBV7-9 and TRBJ1-1; D call uncertain. Germline V lookup: CDR1 SEHNR, CDR2 FQNEAQ (reference sequence). The CDR3 spans 12 residues. Deletions cut 2 bases from V and 12 bases from J, with 13 bases between. The CDR3 loop is CASSLISDFPFF. For the CDR3, the DNA is TGTGCCAGCAGCTTAATTTCGGACTTTCCTTTCTTT.

J is TRBJ2-1 and V is TRBV4-1; 13 bases match TRBD2. Germline V gene sequence: CDR1 MGHRA, CDR2 YSYEKL. This CDR3 is 16 amino acids long. V lost 1 base, J lost 8 bases, and 5 bases stayed unmatched. The CDR3 is CASSQGPGLAGYEQFF. DNA for the CDR3: TGCGCCAGCAGCCAAGGCCCGGGACTAGCGGGATATGAGCAGTTCTTC.

The rearrangement joins TRBV12-5 to TRBJ1-2; D perhaps matches TRBD1 (5 bases). Germline V CDR1 and CDR2: LGHNT, FRNRAP. This CDR3 has 13 amino acids. V lost 6 bases and J lost 8, with 16 bases in between. CDR3 in DNA: TGTGCTAGTGGGCCGACAGCTCCTAGGGGCTACACCTTC. This gives the protein CASGPTAPRGYTF. The full variable domain, its missing parts supplied by reference TRBV12-5 and TRBJ1-2, is DARVTQTPRHKVTEMGQEVTMRCQPILGHNTVFWYRQTMMQGLELLAYFRNRAPLDDSGMPKDRFSAEMPDATLATLKIQPSEPRDSAVYFCASGPTAPRGYTFGSGTRLTVV.